Listed here are 2 T cell receptor beta chains from one sample, sequenced in a study of cytomegalovirus exposure and HLA in healthy donors. The PCR contained 60 Vbeta and 13 Jbeta primers. Here immunoSEQ multiplex PCR was the method, and the copy in TCRdb shows in-frame clones only, minus some. This sample yields around 98,000 clones, of which about four fifths are seen a single time; 6.5% to 8.5% belongs to the top ten. Sequencing was done on a sample of PBMCs. The receptors originated from a human donor in good health.

The chain is built from TRBV9 and TRBJ2-7, with 8 nucleotides matching TRBD1. From germline, CDR1 is SGDLS and CDR2 YYNGEE. This CDR3 is built from 14 residues. Unmatched junction bases numbered 7, after V lost 1 base and J lost 7 bases. CDR3 coding DNA: TGTGCCAGCAGCGTATTGGACAGGGCAGGGGAGCAGTACTTC. It encodes CASSVLDRAGEQYF.

This clone turned up a few times. The J gene is TRBJ1-1, the V gene TRBV30; no reliable D call. V dropped 4 bases and J dropped 8 bases, with 8 bases sitting between them. Germline V lookup: CDR1 GTSNPN, CDR2 SVGIG (reference sequence). The CDR3 is 10 residues long. The CDR3 here is CAWMGLEAFF. The CDR3 DNA reads TGTGCCTGGATGGGCCTGGAAGCTTTCTTT.